These 22 T cell receptor beta chains originate from one sample sequenced in a study of blood T cells in healthy people across ages. The authors ran a second PCR of roughly 6 to 11 cycles using a sample-barcoded 5' primer and a J-beta primer mix. MiXCR, applied by TCRdb to the 5' RACE reads, yields one record per CDR3 protein. The sample carries approximately 1.5 million distinct CDR3 sequences, about 42% recorded once. Sequences were obtained from blood. The receptor source for this set is a woman aged 18-29 years in good health.

The V and J genes are TRBV9 and TRBJ2-7; 8 nucleotides match TRBD2. The CDR3 covers 15 residues. V lost 0 bases, J lost 5 bases, and 7 bases stayed unmatched. Germline values: CDR1 SGDLS, CDR2 YYNGEE. The CDR3 loop reads CASSVAGGFPHEQYF. CDR3 sequence (DNA): TGTGCCAGCAGCGTAGCGGGAGGGTTCCCCCACGAGCAGTACTTC. Filled out from reference TRBV9 and TRBJ2-7, the complete variable domain reads DSGVTQTPKHLITATGQRVTLRCSPRSGDLSVYWYQQSLDQGLQFLIQYYNGEERAKGNILERFSAQQFPDLHSELNLSSLELGDSALYFCASSVAGGFPHEQYFGPGTRLTVT.

The J gene is TRBJ2-3, the V gene TRBV29-1, with 9 bases that match TRBD2. The CDR3 loop spans 17 amino acids. The ends lost 7 bases at V and 2 bases at J; junction bases unmatched: 16. Germline V lookup: CDR1 SQVTM, CDR2 ANQGSEA. CDR3 nucleotide sequence: TGCAGCGCTGCCAGGCGGGGGGGGCAGGATGTCACAGATACGCAGTATTTT. Its protein is CSAARRGGQDVTDTQYF.

The sample holds a few counts of this clonotype. The J gene is TRBJ2-7, the V gene TRBV2; 10 positions match TRBD2. J lost 0 bases, V lost 3 bases, and 5 bases had no gene match. This CDR3 is 16 amino acids long. Germline V gene lookup returns CDR1 SNHLY and CDR2 FYNNEI. DNA for the CDR3: TGTGCCAGCAGTGATCGTCTAGCGGGAGCCTCCTACGAGCAGTACTTC. It encodes CASSDRLAGASYEQYF.

This clonotype turned up a few times. The chain links TRBV5-1 to TRBJ1-4; 9 bases line up with TRBD1. Germline-derived CDR1 and CDR2 are SGHRS and YFSETQ. Germline trimming cut 4 bases from V and 4 bases from J; bases unmatched to any gene: 2. There are 14 residues in the CDR3. The CDR3 loop reads CASSKDRGNEKLFF. The CDR3 DNA sequence: TGCGCCAGCAGCAAGGACAGGGGTAATGAAAAACTGTTTTTT. The full variable domain, its missing parts supplied by reference TRBV5-1 and TRBJ1-4, is KAGVTQTPRYLIKTRGQQVTLSCSPISGHRSVSWYQQTPGQGLQFLFEYFSETQRNKGNFPGRFSGRQFSNSRSEMNVSTLELGDSALYLCASSKDRGNEKLFFGSGTQLSVL.

This clonotype was counted between two and nine times. CDR3 residues: CASSPWAGGYEQFF. CDR3 sequence (DNA): TGTGCCAGCAGCCCATGGGCCGGGGGCTATGAGCAGTTCTTC. The chain recombines TRBV11-2 with TRBJ2-1; D possibly matches TRBD1 or TRBD2 (6 bases each). The V and J ends lost 5 bases and 8 bases respectively, with 16 bases between them. The CDR3 has 14 amino acids. The germline CDR1 and CDR2 sequences are SGHAT and FQNNGV.

This clonotype was recorded many times. The rearrangement uses TRBV20-1 and TRBJ2-7; either TRBD1 or TRBD2 may fit D (6 bases each). Between the trimmed V and J ends, which lost 2 bases and 2 bases, there was a span of 10 bases. The CDR3 is 13 residues long. The germline gives CDR1 DFQATT, CDR2 SNEGSKA (reference sequence). CDR3 nucleotide sequence: TGCAGTGCTAGACCGGGGGCCACCTACGAGCAGTACTTC. It encodes CSARPGATYEQYF.

This chain uses TRBV20-1 with TRBJ2-5, with D maybe TRBD2 (6 bases). Trimming pared 0 bases from V and 11 bases from J, leaving 25 bases between. The CDR3 contains 16 residues. Germline CDR1 reads DFQATT; CDR2 reads SNEGSKA (reference sequence). Here the CDR3 DNA reads TGCAGTGCTAGAGATCGGCTAGCGATGAGAAACAATGAGCAGTACTTC. This translates into CSARDRLAMRNNEQYF.

This clonotype was seen at least ten times. The J gene is TRBJ2-3, the V gene TRBV4-3; a weak D match, TRBD1 (6 bases). CDR3 length: 15 amino acids. Germline assignment: CDR1 LGHNA and CDR2 YSLEER. Trimming took 4 bases from V and 1 from J, leaving 12 bases between them. CDR3 protein: CASSLIQGRTDTQYF. CDR3 bases: TGCGCCAGCAGCCTTATACAGGGCCGCACAGATACGCAGTATTTT.

The chain combines TRBV20-1 with TRBJ2-1; maybe TRBD2 (6 bases). Germline V lookup: CDR1 DFQATT, CDR2 SNEGSKA (reference sequence). Trimming removed 6 bases from V and 6 bases from J, with 15 bases in between. CDR3 size: 13 residues. The CDR3 DNA follows: TGCAGTGCCCGAGGACTAAGCCGCAATGAGCAGTTCTTC. Its translation: CSARGLSRNEQFF.

CDR3 amino acids: CASSVEAHYEQYF. CDR3 bases: TGTGCCAGCAGCGTAGAGGCACACTACGAGCAGTACTTC. The gene calls are TRBV9 and TRBJ2-7; D gene unclear. Germline V gene data show CDR1 as SGDLS and CDR2 as YYNGEE. The CDR3 totals 13 residues. Trimming shortened V by 0 bases and J by 3 bases, and 7 bases separated the two germline ends.

The genes are TRBV19 and TRBJ2-1, with TRBD1 matching over 11 bases. J gave up 15 bases and V 1 base, and 8 bases lay outside the gene matches. The CDR3 covers 14 residues. Germline CDR1 reads LNHDA; CDR2 reads SQIVND (reference sequence). The CDR3 here is CASSIGDAGTGGFF. CDR3 in DNA: TGTGCCAGTAGTATAGGGGATGCCGGGACAGGGGGGTTCTTC.

Only a few counts were recorded for this clonotype. The chain employs TRBV20-1 and TRBJ2-1, with a possible D match to TRBD2 (7 bases). CDR3 size: 15 residues. V lost 6 bases to trimming and J lost 0 bases, with 15 bases between them. Germline V gene data show CDR1 as DFQATT and CDR2 as SNEGSKA (reference sequence). This CDR3 is CSAPGGGASYNEQFF. CDR3 sequence (DNA): TGCAGTGCCCCCGGTGGGGGGGCCTCCTACAATGAGCAGTTCTTC.

This sequence joins TRBV7-2 and TRBJ2-1, with D perhaps matching TRBD2 (6 bases). Germline values: CDR1 SGHTA, CDR2 FQGNSA. CDR3 length equals 14 residues. V lost 1 base and J 8 bases, leaving 12 bases between the germline ends. In DNA, the CDR3 is TGTGCCAGCAGCTTAGAAAGGAGGGTTGATGAGCAGTTCTTC. Its translation is CASSLERRVDEQFF.

In its sample, this clonotype was seen a few times. This chain links TRBV4-3 with TRBJ2-7; D unclear. V was clipped by 0 bases and J by 4 bases, with 13 bases between them. Germline V lookup: CDR1 LGHNA, CDR2 YSLEER. The CDR3 is made up of 15 amino acids. Here the CDR3 DNA reads TGCGCCAGCAGCCAAGAAGTGAGGCAGACGTACGAGCAGTACTTC. It yields the protein CASSQEVRQTYEQYF.

CDR3 sequence: CASSNPLFFGTRSQETQYF. DNA of the CDR3: TGTGCCAGCAGCAACCCCCTGTTCTTCGGGACAAGAAGTCAAGAGACCCAGTACTTC. V gene TRBV5-8 combines with J gene TRBJ2-5; TRBD1 might be the D (6 bases). CDR1 and CDR2 (germline): SGHTS, YDEGEE. This CDR3 contains 19 residues. The germline V and J ends were trimmed by 4 bases and 2 bases, with 27 bases remaining between them.

V is TRBV4-3 and J is TRBJ1-5, with D maybe TRBD1 (5 bases). Germline V CDR1 and CDR2: LGHNA, YSLEER. Trimming shortened V by 4 bases and J by 7 bases, and 14 bases separated the two germline ends. CDR3 length equals 14 residues. The CDR3 DNA reads as TGCGCCAGCAGCCTCGTATCGAGGGGACAGCCCCAGCATTTT. This codes for CASSLVSRGQPQHF.

The chain has TRBV18 and TRBJ1-2; 7 bases are a match to TRBD1. Unmatched junction bases numbered 8, after V lost 3 bases and J lost 4 bases. This CDR3 is 15 amino acids long. Germline V CDR1 and CDR2: KGHSH, LQKENI. The CDR3 DNA reads TGTGCCAGCTCACCGAGACAGGGATCTTCCTATGGCTACACCTTC. This encodes CASSPRQGSSYGYTF.

This rearrangement joins TRBV27 to TRBJ1-6; D gene uncertain. The CDR3 sequence is 15 residues long. Trimming shortened V by 5 bases and J by 4 bases, and 12 bases separated the two germline ends. From germline, CDR1 is MNHEY and CDR2 SMNVEV (reference sequence). The CDR3 loop reads CASSPPGGYNSPLHF. CDR3 DNA: TGTGCCAGCAGTCCGCCAGGAGGGTATAATTCACCCCTCCACTTT.

The chain combines TRBV12-3 or TRBV12-4 with TRBJ2-3; D tentatively fits TRBD1 or TRBD2 (6 bases each). The CDR3 has 14 residues. The ends were cut back, 7 bases at V and 5 bases at J, with 16 bases in the middle. The CDR3 spells CASKDQGRLDTQYF. DNA for the CDR3: TGTGCCAGCAAAGACCAGGGGAGGTTAGATACGCAGTATTTT.

This clonotype occurred a few times. V gene TRBV10-3 combines with J gene TRBJ2-1, with 15 bases identical to TRBD2. This CDR3 contains 14 residues. Germline V CDR1 and CDR2: ENHRY, SYGVKD. V shed 10 bases, J shed 6 bases, and the junction held 4 bases outside the gene matches. The CDR3, as DNA: TGTGCCACAGGACTAGCGGGGGGGGGCAATGAGCAGTTCTTC. Encoded protein: CATGLAGGGNEQFF.

A few counts support this clonotype. This chain links TRBV6-5 with TRBJ1-2; weak D call: TRBD1 (5 bases). Germline CDR1 reads MNHEY; CDR2 reads SVGAGI. V shed 6 bases and J shed 4 bases, with 12 bases lying between them. CDR3 length equals 13 residues. CDR3 nucleotides: TGTGCCAGCAGCAGTGGACACTCCTATGGCTACACCTTC. Its translation is CASSSGHSYGYTF.

CDR3 amino acids: CASSYLPLANYGYTF. The CDR3 DNA sequence: TGTGCCAGCAGTTACCTTCCATTAGCTAACTATGGCTACACCTTC. The rearrangement uses TRBV6-5 and TRBJ1-2; D call uncertain. Germline V gives CDR1 MNHEY, CDR2 SVGAGI. The CDR3 spans 15 residues. Trimming pared 2 bases from V and 0 bases from J, leaving 10 bases between.